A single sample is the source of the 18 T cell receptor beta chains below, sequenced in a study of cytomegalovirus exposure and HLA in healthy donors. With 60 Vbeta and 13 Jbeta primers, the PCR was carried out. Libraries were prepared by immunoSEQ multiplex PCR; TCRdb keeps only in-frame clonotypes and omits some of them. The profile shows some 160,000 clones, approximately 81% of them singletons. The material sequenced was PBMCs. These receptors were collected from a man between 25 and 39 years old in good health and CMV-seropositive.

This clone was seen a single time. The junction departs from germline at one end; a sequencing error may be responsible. The DNA of the CDR3 is TGTTCCAGCAGCTTCCCGGAGGGAGAGACCCAGTACTTC. Translated, it gives CSSSFPEGETQYF. V usage is TRBV7-9 and J usage is TRBJ2-5; tentatively, D is TRBD2 (6 bases). The germline gives CDR1 SEHNR, CDR2 FQNEAQ (reference sequence). The length of the CDR3 is 13 residues.

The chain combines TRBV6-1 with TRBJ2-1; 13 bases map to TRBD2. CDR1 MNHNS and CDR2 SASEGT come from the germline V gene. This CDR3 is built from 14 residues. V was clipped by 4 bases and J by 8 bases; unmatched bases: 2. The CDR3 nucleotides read TGTGCCAGCAGTGTACTAGCGGGAGGGGATGAGCAGTTCTTC. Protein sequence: CASSVLAGGDEQFF.

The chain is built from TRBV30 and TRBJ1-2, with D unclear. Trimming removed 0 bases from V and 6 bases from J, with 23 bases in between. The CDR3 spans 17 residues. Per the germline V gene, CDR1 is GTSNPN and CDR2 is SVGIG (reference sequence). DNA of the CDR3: TGTGCCTGGAGTGTACCGGGCCACAAGGAGGTCCGCCATGGCTACACCTTC. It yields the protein CAWSVPGHKEVRHGYTF.

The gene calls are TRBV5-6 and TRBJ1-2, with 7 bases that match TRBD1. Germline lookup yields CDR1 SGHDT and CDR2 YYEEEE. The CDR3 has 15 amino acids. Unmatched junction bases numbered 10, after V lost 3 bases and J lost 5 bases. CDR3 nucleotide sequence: TGTGCCAGCAGCTCGGTAGACAGGGATCGATATGGCTACACCTTC. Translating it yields CASSSVDRDRYGYTF.

CDR3 in amino acids: CASRQGVNSPLHF. CDR3 DNA: TGTGCCAGCAGGCAGGGGGTAAATTCACCCCTCCACTTT. The chain links TRBV7-9 to TRBJ1-6; TRBD1 matches at 7 bases. There are 13 residues in the CDR3. Trimming took 6 bases from V and 7 from J; bases not matched to a gene: 3. Germline CDR1 reads SEHNR; CDR2 reads FQNEAQ (reference sequence). Together with reference TRBV7-9 and TRBJ1-6, the CDR3 gives the full variable domain: DTGVSQNPRHKITKRGQNVTFRCDPISEHNRLYWYRQTLGQGPEFLTYFQNEAQLEKSRLLSDRFSAERPKGSFSTLEIQRTEQGDSAMYLCASRQGVNSPLHFGNGTRLTVT.

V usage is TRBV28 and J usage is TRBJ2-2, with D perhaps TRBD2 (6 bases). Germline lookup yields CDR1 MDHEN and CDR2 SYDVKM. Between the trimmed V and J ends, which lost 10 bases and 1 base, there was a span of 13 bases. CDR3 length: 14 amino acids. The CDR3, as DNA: TGTGCCATCACTGCGGGGATGAACACCGGGGAGCTGTTTTTT. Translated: CAITAGMNTGELFF.

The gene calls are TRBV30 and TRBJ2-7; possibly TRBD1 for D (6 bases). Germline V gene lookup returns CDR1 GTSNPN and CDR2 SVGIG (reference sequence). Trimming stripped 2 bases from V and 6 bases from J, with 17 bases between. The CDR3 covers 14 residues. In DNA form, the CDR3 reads TGTGCCTGGAGTACCGGGACAACGGCCGGCGAGCAGTACTTC. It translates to CAWSTGTTAGEQYF.

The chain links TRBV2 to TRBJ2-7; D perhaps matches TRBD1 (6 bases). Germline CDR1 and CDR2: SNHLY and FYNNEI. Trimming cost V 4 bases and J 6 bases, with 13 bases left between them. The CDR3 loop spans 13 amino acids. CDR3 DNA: TGTGCCAGCAGTGCCGGCTTGGGGGCCGAGCAGTACGTC. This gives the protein CASSAGLGAEQYV.

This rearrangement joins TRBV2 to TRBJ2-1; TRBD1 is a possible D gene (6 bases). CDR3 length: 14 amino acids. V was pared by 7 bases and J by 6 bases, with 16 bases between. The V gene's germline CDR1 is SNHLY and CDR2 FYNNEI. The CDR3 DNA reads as TGTGCCAGCACCTTACAACAGGGAGTCAATGAGCAGTTCTTC. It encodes CASTLQQGVNEQFF.

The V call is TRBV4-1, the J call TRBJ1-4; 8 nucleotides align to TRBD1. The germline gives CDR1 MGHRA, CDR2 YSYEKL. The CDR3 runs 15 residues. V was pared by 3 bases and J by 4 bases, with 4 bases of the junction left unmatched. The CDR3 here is CASSQPGQVNEKLFF. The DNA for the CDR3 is TGCGCCAGCAGCCAGCCGGGACAGGTTAATGAAAAACTGTTTTTT.

The chain's CDR3 is CASSMARTAYNEQFF. The CDR3 DNA is TGTGCCAGTAGTATGGCGCGGACAGCCTACAATGAGCAGTTCTTC. V usage is TRBV19 and J usage is TRBJ2-1, with a tentative D call TRBD1 (6 bases). The V gene lost 3 bases and the J gene lost 2 bases, with 11 bases spanning the gap. The CDR3 sequence is 15 residues long. The germline gives CDR1 LNHDA, CDR2 SQIVND (reference sequence).

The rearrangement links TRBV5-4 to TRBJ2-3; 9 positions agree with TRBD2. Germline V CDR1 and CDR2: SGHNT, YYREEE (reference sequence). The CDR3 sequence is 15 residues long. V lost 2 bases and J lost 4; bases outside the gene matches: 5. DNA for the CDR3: TGTGCCAGCAGCTTTGGCGGGAGGGCTTCAGATACGCAGTATTTT. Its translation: CASSFGGRASDTQYF.

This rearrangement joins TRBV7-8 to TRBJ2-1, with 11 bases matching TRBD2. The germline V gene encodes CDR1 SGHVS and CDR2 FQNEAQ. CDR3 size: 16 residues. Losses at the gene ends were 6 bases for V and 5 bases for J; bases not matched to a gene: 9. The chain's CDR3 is CASSPRGTSGHNEQFF. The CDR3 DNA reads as TGTGCCAGCAGTCCCCGGGGGACTAGCGGCCACAATGAGCAGTTCTTC.

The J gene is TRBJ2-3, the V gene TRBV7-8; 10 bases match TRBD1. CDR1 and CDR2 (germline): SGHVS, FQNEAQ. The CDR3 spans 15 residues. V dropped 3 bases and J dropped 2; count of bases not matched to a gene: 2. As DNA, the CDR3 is TGTGCCAGCAGCTTGACAGGGGGCTTCACAGATACGCAGTATTTT. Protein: CASSLTGGFTDTQYF. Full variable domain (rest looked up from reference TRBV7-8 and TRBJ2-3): GAGVSQSPRYKVAKRGQDVALRCDPISGHVSLFWYQQALGQGPEFLTYFQNEAQLDKSGLPSDRFFAERPEGSVSTLKIQRTQQEDSAVYLCASSLTGGFTDTQYFGPGTRLTVL.

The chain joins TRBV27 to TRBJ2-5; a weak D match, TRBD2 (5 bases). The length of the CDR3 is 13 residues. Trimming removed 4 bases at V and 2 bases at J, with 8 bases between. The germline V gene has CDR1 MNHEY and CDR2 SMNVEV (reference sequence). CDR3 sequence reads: CASSSGLQETQYF. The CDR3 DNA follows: TGTGCCAGCAGTTCGGGGTTGCAAGAGACCCAGTACTTC.

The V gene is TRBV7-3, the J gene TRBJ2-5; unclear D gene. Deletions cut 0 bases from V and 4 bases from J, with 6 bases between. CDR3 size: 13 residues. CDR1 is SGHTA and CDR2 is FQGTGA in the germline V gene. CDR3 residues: CASSLTGPETQYF. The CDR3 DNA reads TGTGCCAGCAGCTTAACTGGGCCAGAGACCCAGTACTTC.

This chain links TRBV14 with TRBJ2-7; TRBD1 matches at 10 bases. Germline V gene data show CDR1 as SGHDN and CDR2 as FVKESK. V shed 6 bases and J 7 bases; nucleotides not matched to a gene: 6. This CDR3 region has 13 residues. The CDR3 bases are TGTGCCAGCAGGACAGGGGGCGCGAGGGAGCAGTACTTC. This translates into CASRTGGAREQYF.

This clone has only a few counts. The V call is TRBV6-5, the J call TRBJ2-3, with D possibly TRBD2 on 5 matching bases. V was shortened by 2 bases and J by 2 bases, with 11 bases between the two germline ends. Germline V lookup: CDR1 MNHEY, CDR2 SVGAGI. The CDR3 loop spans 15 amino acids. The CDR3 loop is CASSYGPEDTDTQYF. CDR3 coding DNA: TGTGCCAGCAGTTACGGGCCGGAGGACACAGATACGCAGTATTTT.